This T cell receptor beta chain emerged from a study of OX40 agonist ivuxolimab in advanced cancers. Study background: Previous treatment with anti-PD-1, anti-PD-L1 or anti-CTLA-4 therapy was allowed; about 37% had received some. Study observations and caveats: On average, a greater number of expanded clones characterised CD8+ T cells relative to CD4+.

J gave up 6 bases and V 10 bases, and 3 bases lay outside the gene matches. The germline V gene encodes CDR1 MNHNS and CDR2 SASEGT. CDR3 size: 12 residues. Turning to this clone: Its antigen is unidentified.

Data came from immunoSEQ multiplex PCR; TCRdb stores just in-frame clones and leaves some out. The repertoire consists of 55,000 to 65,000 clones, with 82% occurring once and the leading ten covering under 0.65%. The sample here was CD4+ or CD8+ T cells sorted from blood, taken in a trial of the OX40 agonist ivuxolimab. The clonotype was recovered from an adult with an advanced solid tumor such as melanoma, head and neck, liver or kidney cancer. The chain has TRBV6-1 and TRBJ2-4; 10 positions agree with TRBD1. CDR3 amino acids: CAIGQGVNIQYF. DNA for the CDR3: TGTGCCATCGGACAGGGGGTAAACATTCAGTACTTC.